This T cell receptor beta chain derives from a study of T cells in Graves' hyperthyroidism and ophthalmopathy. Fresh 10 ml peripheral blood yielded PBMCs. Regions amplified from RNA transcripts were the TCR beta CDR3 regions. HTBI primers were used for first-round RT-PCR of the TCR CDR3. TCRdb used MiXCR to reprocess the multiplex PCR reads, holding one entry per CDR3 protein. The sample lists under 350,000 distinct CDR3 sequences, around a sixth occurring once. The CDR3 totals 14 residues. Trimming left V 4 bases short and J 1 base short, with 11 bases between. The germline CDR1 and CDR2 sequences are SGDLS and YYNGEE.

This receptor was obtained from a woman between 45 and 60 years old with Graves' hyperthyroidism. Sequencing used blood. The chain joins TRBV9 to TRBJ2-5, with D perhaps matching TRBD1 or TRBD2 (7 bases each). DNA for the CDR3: TGTGCCAGCAGCAAGCGGGACAGCCAAGAGACCCAGTACTTC. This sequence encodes CASSKRDSQETQYF.